The source of this T cell receptor (beta chain) is a study of chemoradiotherapy in HPV16-positive cancers. Data came from immunoSEQ multiplex PCR; TCRdb stores just in-frame clones and leaves some out. This sample has over 8,500 clones; roughly 70% occur once, and the top ten carry approximately 9%. CDR3 length: 15 amino acids. In germline, CDR1 is LGHNA, CDR2 YSLEER. Trimming shortened V by 1 base and J by 0 bases, and 9 bases separated the two germline ends. The chain employs TRBV4-3 and TRBJ1-2; tentative D call: TRBD1 (5 bases). The receptor was isolated from a human donor with HPV-associated anogenital cancer. The material was obtained from a patient who underwent chemoradiotherapy. The CDR3 protein is CASSQGGRPNYGYTF. The CDR3 bases are TGCGCCAGCAGCCAAGGGGGACGGCCTAACTATGGCTACACCTTC.